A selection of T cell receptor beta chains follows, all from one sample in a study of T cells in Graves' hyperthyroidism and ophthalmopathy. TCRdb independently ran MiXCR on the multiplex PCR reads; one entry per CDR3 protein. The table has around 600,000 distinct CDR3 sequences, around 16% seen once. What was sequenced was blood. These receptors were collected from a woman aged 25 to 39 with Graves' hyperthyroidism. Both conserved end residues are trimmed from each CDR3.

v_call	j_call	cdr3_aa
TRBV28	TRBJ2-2	ASILAGDANTGELF
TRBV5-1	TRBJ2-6	ASSLVPSGANVLT
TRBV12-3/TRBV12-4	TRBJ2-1	ASSELTGGPYNEQF
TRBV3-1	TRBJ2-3	ASSQVYTVGVDTQY
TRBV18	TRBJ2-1	ASSPRIEQF
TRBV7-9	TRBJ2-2	ASSLEFLAGRVNTGELF
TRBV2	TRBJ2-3	ASSEIWGSATDTQY
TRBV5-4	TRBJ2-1	ASSERGGTNSYNEQF
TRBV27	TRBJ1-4	ASSPWDRYNEKLF
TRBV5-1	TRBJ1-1	ASSQGRMGAF
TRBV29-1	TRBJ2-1	SVGDSSYNEQF
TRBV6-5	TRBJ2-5	ASSYGPPGPGTSGRIGTQY
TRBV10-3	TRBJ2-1	AISESYEQF
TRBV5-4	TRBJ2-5	ASSPAGGGKETQY
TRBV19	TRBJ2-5	ASSIAEGFGETQY
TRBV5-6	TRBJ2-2	ASSRLQGTLGELF
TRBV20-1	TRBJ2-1	SAETPLAYNEQF
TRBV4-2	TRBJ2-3	ASSQIAGGPWDTQY
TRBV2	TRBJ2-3	ASSETRLVTDTQY
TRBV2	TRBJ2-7	ASAGLAGGSYEQY
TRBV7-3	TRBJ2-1	ASSSQERGYNEQF
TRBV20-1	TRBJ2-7	SAEKGGVEGYEQY
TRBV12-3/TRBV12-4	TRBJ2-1	ASSDGLAGEFEQF
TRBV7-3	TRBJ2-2	ASSLVPGGDTGELF
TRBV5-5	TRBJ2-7	ASSLEGSTLSYEQY